The 11 T cell receptor beta chains presented below share a single source sample, sequenced in a study of cytomegalovirus exposure and HLA in healthy donors. Primers for the PCR totalled 60 Vbeta and 13 Jbeta. Measured with immunoSEQ multiplex PCR; TCRdb has only the in-frame clones, and not every one. The sample has about 200,000 clones; about 76% are singletons. The sample comprised PBMCs. Receptors originate from a male donor in good health and CMV-seropositive.

The chain employs TRBV7-2 and TRBJ1-5; D perhaps matches TRBD1 (6 bases). Germline V gene data show CDR1 as SGHTA and CDR2 as FQGNSA. The CDR3 has 14 amino acids. Trimming cost V 5 bases and J 5 bases, with 13 bases left between them. The CDR3: CASSQAGGDQPQHF. CDR3 in DNA: TGTGCCAGCAGCCAAGCGGGGGGCGATCAGCCCCAGCATTTT.

CDR3 coding DNA: TGTGCCAGCAGTCCAGGCGGGCAGATGAACACTGAAGCTTTCTTT. Protein product: CASSPGGQMNTEAFF. The chain combines TRBV27 with TRBJ1-1; no clear D gene. Trimming took off 5 bases at V and 0 bases at J, with 13 bases between the two ends. The CDR3 sequence is 15 residues long. CDR1 is MNHEY and CDR2 is SMNVEV in the germline V gene (reference sequence).

This clone was counted a single time. CDR3 residues: CASSPDRGTEAFF. The CDR3, as DNA: TGTGCCAGCAGCCCAGACAGGGGAACTGAAGCTTTCTTT. The chain links TRBV5-4 to TRBJ1-1, with 8 bases fitting TRBD1. CDR1 is SGHNT and CDR2 is YYREEE in the germline V gene (reference sequence). The CDR3 extends over 13 amino acids. After removal of 4 bases from V and 5 bases from J, the junction contained 4 bases not matched to a gene.

The chain is built from TRBV7-9 and TRBJ1-1; D gene uncertain. The length of the CDR3 is 12 residues. Between the trimmed V and J ends, which lost 2 bases and 3 bases, there was a span of 4 bases. Germline CDR1 and CDR2: SEHNR and FQNEAQ (reference sequence). As DNA, the CDR3 is TGTGCCAGCAGCTTACGCGACACTGAAGCTTTCTTT. It specifies CASSLRDTEAFF.

This clone was seen just once. The V call is TRBV12-5, the J call TRBJ2-5, with 13 bases lining up with TRBD2. Germline-derived CDR1 and CDR2 are LGHNT and FRNRAP. This CDR3 has 15 residues. V trimming: 5 bases; J trimming: 3 bases; junction bases outside the gene matches: 3. CDR3 DNA sequence: TGTGCTAGTGGTCAACTAGCGGGGGGGAAAGAGACCCAGTACTTC. Its translation is CASGQLAGGKETQYF.

This rearrangement joins TRBV19 to TRBJ2-5; 9 bases align to TRBD1. Germline V gives CDR1 LNHDA, CDR2 SQIVND (reference sequence). CDR3 length: 15 residues. Germline trimming cut 4 bases from V and 4 bases from J; bases unmatched to any gene: 7. CDR3 nucleotides: TGTGCCAGTAGTAAGGGACAGGGTCTGCGAGAGACCCAGTACTTC. It codes for CASSKGQGLRETQYF.

The V and J genes are TRBV11-2 and TRBJ2-7; 7 nucleotides align to TRBD1. V lost 0 bases and J lost 2; bases outside the gene matches: 1. The CDR3 loop spans 14 amino acids. Germline CDR1 reads SGHAT; CDR2 reads FQNNGV. This CDR3 reads CASSLETGTYEQYF. For the CDR3, the DNA is TGTGCCAGCAGCTTAGAGACAGGGACCTACGAGCAGTACTTC.

The chain joins TRBV29-1 to TRBJ1-1; tentatively, D is TRBD1 (5 bases). The CDR3 spans 15 residues. Trimming removed 4 bases from V and 2 bases from J, with 17 bases in between. Germline CDR1 reads SQVTM; CDR2 reads ANQGSEA. CDR3 DNA sequence: TGCAGCGTTGGGGGGGATTCAGACTTAAACACTGAAGCTTTCTTT. Its protein product is CSVGGDSDLNTEAFF. Full variable domain (rest looked up from reference TRBV29-1 and TRBJ1-1): SAVISQKPSRDICQRGTSLTIQCQVDSQVTMMFWYRQQPGQSLTLIATANQGSEATYESGFVIDKFPISRPNLTFSTLTVSNMSPEDSSIYLCSVGGDSDLNTEAFFGQGTRLTVV.

This chain joins TRBV5-5 and TRBJ2-3, with 9 bases lining up with TRBD2. The CDR3 is made up of 16 amino acids. Germline CDR1 reads SGHKS; CDR2 reads YYEKEE (reference sequence). V lost 4 bases to trimming and J lost 0 bases; unmatched junction nucleotides: 6. The CDR3 region is CASSPWLAGSTDTQYF. DNA of the CDR3: TGTGCCAGCAGCCCGTGGCTAGCGGGGAGCACAGATACGCAGTATTTT.

The chain is built from TRBV7-2 and TRBJ2-5; 11 nucleotides align to TRBD1. The CDR3 sequence is 13 residues long. Germline V gene sequence: CDR1 SGHTA, CDR2 FQGNSA. Here the CDR3 reads CASGQGAGETQYF. The CDR3 DNA reads TGTGCATCAGGACAGGGGGCGGGAGAGACCCAGTACTTC.

V and J are TRBV9 and TRBJ1-2; D gene uncertain. Trimming stripped 6 bases from V and 2 bases from J, with 20 bases between. CDR1 is SGDLS and CDR2 is YYNGEE in the germline V gene. This CDR3 region has 16 residues. CDR3 region: CASNKGPPGGNYGYTF. CDR3 DNA: TGTGCCAGCAACAAAGGGCCCCCGGGCGGGAACTATGGCTACACCTTC.